This T cell receptor beta chain originates from a study of cytomegalovirus exposure and HLA in healthy donors. Overall study findings and caveats: Cytomegalovirus association was assigned to approximately 160 TCR beta chains. One later analysis, an examination of the 100 to 150 validation repertoires, found that first-cohort TCR clusters tended to co-occur in them. There were some public TCRs occurring in many donors, but most TCR sequences were rare.

The repertoire was sequenced with immunoSEQ multiplex PCR; TCRdb's copy has only in-frame clones and lacks some. The repertoire holds tens of thousands of clones, with around 90% as singletons. The germline V gene encodes CDR1 SEHNR and CDR2 FQNEAQ (reference sequence). The CDR3 is 15 amino acids. As concerns this clone: Its matching antigen is unknown. Mismatch with germline at one junction end may stem from a read error.

A 120-subject validation cohort, separate from the 666-subject first cohort, supplied the donors. Sequencing was performed on PBMCs. This rearrangement joins TRBV7-9 to TRBJ1-5, with D tentatively TRBD1 (5 bases). The clonotype was recovered from a woman under 30 in good health and CMV-seronegative. The CDR3 nucleotides are TGTGCCAGCAGCTTAGGCGGGGGACCTCTTCAGGCCCAGCATTTT. Translation: CASSLGGGPLQAQHF.